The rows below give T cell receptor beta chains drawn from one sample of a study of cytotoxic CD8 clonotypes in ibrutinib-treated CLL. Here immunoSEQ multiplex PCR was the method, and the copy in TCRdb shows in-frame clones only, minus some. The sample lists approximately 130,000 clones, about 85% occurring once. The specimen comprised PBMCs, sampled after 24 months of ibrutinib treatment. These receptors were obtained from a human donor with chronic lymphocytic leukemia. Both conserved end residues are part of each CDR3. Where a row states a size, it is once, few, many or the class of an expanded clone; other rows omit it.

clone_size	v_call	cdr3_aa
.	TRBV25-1	CASSDSTGLGNQPQHF
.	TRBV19	CASSIRPGAYEQYF
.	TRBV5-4	CASSSRQGHDEQYF
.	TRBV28	CASSLRAGGRGNTIYF
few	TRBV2	CASTGDPLNSPLHF
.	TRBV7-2	CASSRSLGINHNEQFF
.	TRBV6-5	CASSYEWPGGDTEAFF
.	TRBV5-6	CASSMAGANQPQHF
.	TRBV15	CATSRGGQGENTIYF
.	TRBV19	CASSPGGQRGLYEQYF
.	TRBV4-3	CASSQGLAGIQETQYF
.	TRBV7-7	CASSQGRGPYNEQFF
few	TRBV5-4	CASSSGQGATTGELFF